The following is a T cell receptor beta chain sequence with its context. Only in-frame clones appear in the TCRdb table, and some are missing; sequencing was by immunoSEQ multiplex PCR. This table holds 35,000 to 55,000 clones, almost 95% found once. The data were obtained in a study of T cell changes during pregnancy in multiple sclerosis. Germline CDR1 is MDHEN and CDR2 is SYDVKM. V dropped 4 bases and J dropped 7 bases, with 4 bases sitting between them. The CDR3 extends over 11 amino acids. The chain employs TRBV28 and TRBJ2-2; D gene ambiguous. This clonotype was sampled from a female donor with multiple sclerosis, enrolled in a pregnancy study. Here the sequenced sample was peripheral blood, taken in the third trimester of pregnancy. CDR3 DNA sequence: TGTGCCAGCAGTTCCGTCGGGGAGCTGTTTTTT. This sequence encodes CASSSVGELFF. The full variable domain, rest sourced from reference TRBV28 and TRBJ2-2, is DVKVTQSSRYLVKRTGEKVFLECVQDMDHENMFWYRQDPGLGLRLIYFSYDVKMKEKGDIPEGYSVSREKKERFSLILESASTNQTSMYLCASSSVGELFFGEGSRLTVL.